The 30 T cell receptor beta chains given below trace back to one sample, sequenced in a study of memory CD4+ T cells and cytomegalovirus serostatus. The sort gate was single viable CD3+CD4+CD8-CD45RO+ cells for memory CD4+ T cells. The data were produced by immunoSEQ multiplex PCR, yet TCRdb's version contains in-frame clones alone and is incomplete. The sample yields 50,000 to 60,000 clones, 82% seen once. Source material: memory CD4+ T cells from blood. These receptors were obtained from an adult in good health and CMV-seronegative.

The chain employs TRBV19 and TRBJ1-2; D is possibly TRBD1 (5 bases). The CDR3 is 12 amino acids. CDR1 is LNHDA, CDR2 SQIVND, per germline (reference sequence). V shed 10 bases and J shed 8 bases, with 17 bases lying between them. This CDR3 is CATKPQGRGYTF. CDR3 sequence (DNA): TGTGCCACCAAACCCCAGGGTCGGGGCTACACCTTC.

This clone showed up just once. The chain has TRBV11-3 and TRBJ2-5; no clear D. This CDR3 has 12 residues. From germline, CDR1 is SGHNT and CDR2 YENEEA. V lost 6 bases and J lost 0, with 5 bases in between. In DNA, the CDR3 is TGTGCCAGCAGGGGAAACCAAGAGACCCAGTACTTC. Translated, it gives CASRGNQETQYF.

The chain recombines TRBV29-1 with TRBJ2-1; the match to TRBD2 covers 11 bases. The CDR3 contains 14 residues. Losses at the gene ends were 4 bases for V and 4 bases for J; bases not matched to a gene: 3. The germline V gene encodes CDR1 SQVTM and CDR2 ANQGSEA. The CDR3 loop is CSVAGTSGYNEQFF. CDR3 coding DNA: TGCAGCGTTGCCGGGACTAGCGGATACAATGAGCAGTTCTTC.

The J gene is TRBJ2-7, the V gene TRBV23-1; 8 positions match TRBD2. TRBV23-1 is designated an ORF whose function remains uncertain. The CDR3 runs to 17 residues. V was clipped by 4 bases and J by 1 base; unmatched bases: 12. The CDR3 nucleotides read TGCGCCAGCAGTCCCCCGCCCCCGGGGGGGGCATCCTACGAGCAGTACTTC. Its translation: CASSPPPPGGASYEQYF.

The rearrangement uses TRBV2 and TRBJ2-7; either TRBD1 or TRBD2 may supply D (5 bases each). Germline V CDR1 and CDR2: SNHLY, FYNNEI. Deletions cut 5 bases from V and 0 bases from J, with 8 bases between. The CDR3 covers 13 residues. CDR3 DNA: TGTGCCAGCAGTACGGGACGCTCCTACGAGCAGTACTTC. Residues: CASSTGRSYEQYF. The complete variable domain, with remaining parts taken from reference TRBV2 and TRBJ2-7, reads EPEVTQTPSHQVTQMGQEVILRCVPISNHLYFYWYRQILGQKVEFLVSFYNNEISEKSEIFDDQFSVERPDGSNFTLKIRSTKLEDSAMYFCASSTGRSYEQYFGPGTRLTVT.

V is TRBV6-1 and J is TRBJ2-1, with D hard to call. The germline V gene has CDR1 MNHNS and CDR2 SASEGT. Trimming left V 8 bases short and J 7 bases short, with 12 bases between. The CDR3 has 12 residues. The CDR3 region has the DNA TGTGCCAGCGTGTATTGGCGAAATGAGCAGTTCTTC. Translated, it gives CASVYWRNEQFF.

This chain uses TRBV18 with TRBJ1-2; D is perhaps TRBD1 (5 bases). V was trimmed by 5 bases and J by 6 bases, leaving 16 bases between them. This CDR3 is built from 14 residues. Germline CDR1 KGHSH, CDR2 LQKENI. The CDR3 nucleotides are TGTGCCAGCTCAGCCCAGGTTAGGGGAGATGGCTACACCTTC. Amino acid sequence: CASSAQVRGDGYTF.

This chain connects TRBV19 to TRBJ1-5; D might be TRBD1 (5 bases). Germline CDR1 reads LNHDA; CDR2 reads SQIVND (reference sequence). The CDR3 has 15 amino acids. Trimming pared 1 base from V and 6 bases from J, leaving 13 bases between. The CDR3 reads CASSIVRRESQPQHF. CDR3 in DNA: TGTGCCAGTAGTATAGTCCGCAGGGAGAGTCAGCCCCAGCATTTT.

The J gene is TRBJ1-5, the V gene TRBV2, with D maybe TRBD1 (5 bases). Germline loops: CDR1 SNHLY, CDR2 FYNNEI. The CDR3 spans 16 residues. Trimming cost V 3 bases and J 6 bases, with 18 bases left between them. Here the CDR3 DNA reads TGTGCCAGCAGTGAGGTTGGGCTTTTGAGGGGTCAGCCCCAGCATTTT. This codes for CASSEVGLLRGQPQHF.

The chain joins TRBV7-2 to TRBJ2-7, with D perhaps matching TRBD1 (6 bases). The germline CDR1 and CDR2 sequences are SGHTA and FQGNSA. The V end was cut by 5 bases, the J end by 3 bases, with 17 bases between. The CDR3 has 15 amino acids. The CDR3 DNA is TGTGCCAGCAGCCCCCATTCCGGGACACTCTACGAGCAGTACTTC. Protein product: CASSPHSGTLYEQYF. The full variable domain, completed using reference TRBV7-2 and TRBJ2-7, is GAGVSQSPSNKVTEKGKDVELRCDPISGHTALYWYRQSLGQGLEFLIYFQGNSAPDKSGLPSDRFSAERTGGSVSTLTIQRTQQEDSAVYLCASSPHSGTLYEQYFGPGTRLTVT.

The chain couples TRBV29-1 to TRBJ2-5; TRBD1 agrees at 9 bases. V dropped 3 bases and J dropped 7; count of bases not matched to a gene: 3. Germline V gene data show CDR1 as SQVTM and CDR2 as ANQGSEA. This CDR3 is 12 amino acids long. In nucleotides, the CDR3 is TGCAGCGTTGAGGGACAGGGTACGACCCAGTACTTC. Translation gives CSVEGQGTTQYF. Filled out from reference TRBV29-1 and TRBJ2-5, the complete variable domain reads SAVISQKPSRDICQRGTSLTIQCQVDSQVTMMFWYRQQPGQSLTLIATANQGSEATYESGFVIDKFPISRPNLTFSTLTVSNMSPEDSSIYLCSVEGQGTTQYFGPGTRLLVL.

The J gene is TRBJ2-3, the V gene TRBV15, with D possibly TRBD1 on 5 matching bases. Trimming shortened V by 6 bases and J by 0 bases, and 13 bases separated the two germline ends. Germline-derived CDR1 and CDR2 are LNHNV and YYDKDF (reference sequence). There are 15 residues in the CDR3. The CDR3 bases are TGTGCCACCAGAGTAGGGGTCCAAAGCACAGATACGCAGTATTTT. As protein: CATRVGVQSTDTQYF.

This chain links TRBV29-1 with TRBJ2-3; D is perhaps TRBD1 or TRBD2 (5 bases each). The CDR3 extends over 17 amino acids. The ends were cut back, 3 bases at V and 1 base at J, with 20 bases in the middle. Germline V CDR1 and CDR2: SQVTM, ANQGSEA. The CDR3: CSVDRDLRGVRTDTQYF. Here the CDR3 DNA reads TGCAGCGTTGATAGGGATTTAAGAGGGGTACGCACAGATACGCAGTATTTT.

The genes are TRBV4-2 and TRBJ1-4; D not resolved. Trimming left V 6 bases short and J 7 bases short, with 15 bases between. Germline CDR1 is LGHNA and CDR2 is YNFKEQ. This CDR3 comprises 14 residues. The CDR3 spells CASRLEGTGEKLFF. DNA of the CDR3: TGTGCCAGCAGGCTTGAAGGAACCGGTGAAAAACTGTTTTTT.

The chain employs TRBV6-6 and TRBJ1-2, with D possibly TRBD1 on 5 matching bases. The CDR3 runs to 14 residues. V was trimmed by 2 bases and J by 0 bases, leaving 7 bases between them. Per the germline V gene, CDR1 is MNHNY and CDR2 is SVGAGI (reference sequence). The CDR3 DNA is TGTGCCAGCAGTTACGGGGGAACTAACTATGGCTACACCTTC. Its translation: CASSYGGTNYGYTF.

This rearrangement joins TRBV20-1 to TRBJ2-5; D possibly matches TRBD1 or TRBD2 (5 bases each). Germline V lookup: CDR1 DFQATT, CDR2 SNEGSKA (reference sequence). This CDR3 comprises 11 residues. Trimming stripped 5 bases from V and 4 bases from J, with 8 bases between. DNA for the CDR3: TGCAGTGCTCTCGGGGCAGAGACCCAGTACTTC. Translated: CSALGAETQYF.

The chain is built from TRBV15 and TRBJ2-7, with 12 bases that match TRBD2. V lost 0 bases and J lost 7; bases outside the gene matches: 7. The CDR3 loop spans 16 amino acids. Germline lookup yields CDR1 LNHNV and CDR2 YYDKDF (reference sequence). DNA of the CDR3: TGTGCCACCAGCAGAGATGTCCTAGCGGGGGGGGTTGAGCAGTACTTC. Encoded protein: CATSRDVLAGGVEQYF.

V gene TRBV9 combines with J gene TRBJ1-1; unclear D gene. This CDR3 has 14 residues. In germline, CDR1 is SGDLS, CDR2 YYNGEE. V was clipped by 0 bases and J by 3 bases, with 9 bases between them. The CDR3 region is CASSVVGSDTEAFF. As DNA, the CDR3 is TGTGCCAGCAGCGTAGTGGGGAGTGACACTGAAGCTTTCTTT. Complete variable domain (other parts from reference TRBV9 and TRBJ1-1): DSGVTQTPKHLITATGQRVTLRCSPRSGDLSVYWYQQSLDQGLQFLIQYYNGEERAKGNILERFSAQQFPDLHSELNLSSLELGDSALYFCASSVVGSDTEAFFGQGTRLTVV.

Written as DNA, the CDR3 is TGTGCCAGCAGCGAACTCAACAGGGGAACAGATACGCAGTATTTT. Protein: CASSELNRGTDTQYF. The gene calls are TRBV5-4 and TRBJ2-3; 7 bases are a match to TRBD1. The ends lost 4 bases at V and 3 bases at J; junction bases unmatched: 8. Germline V CDR1 and CDR2: SGHNT, YYREEE (reference sequence). This CDR3 contains 15 residues.

This chain connects TRBV5-1 to TRBJ1-1; 9 bases align to TRBD1. Unmatched junction bases numbered 6, after V lost 1 base and J lost 5 bases. This CDR3 is 15 amino acids long. Germline V gene lookup returns CDR1 SGHRS and CDR2 YFSETQ. CDR3 sequence (DNA): TGCGCCAGCAGCTTGCCCCGACAGGGGGGAACTGAAGCTTTCTTT. Translation gives CASSLPRQGGTEAFF.

V is TRBV7-9 and J is TRBJ2-5, with D maybe TRBD1 (6 bases). Germline CDR1 SEHNR, CDR2 FQNEAQ (reference sequence). Trimming took off 3 bases at V and 4 bases at J, with 9 bases between the two ends. The CDR3 runs 13 residues. CDR3 loop: CASSFGGLETQYF. The CDR3 DNA is TGTGCCAGCAGCTTTGGGGGCCTAGAGACCCAGTACTTC.

This chain links TRBV5-6 with TRBJ1-2; D ambiguous. Looked up from germline, CDR1 is SGHDT and CDR2 is YYEEEE. V was pared by 1 base and J by 2 bases, with 9 bases between. The CDR3 runs to 14 residues. The CDR3 region has the DNA TGTGCCAGCAGCTTGAGGGATGCCAACTATGGCTACACCTTC. It codes for CASSLRDANYGYTF. Full variable domain (rest looked up from reference TRBV5-6 and TRBJ1-2): DAGVTQSPTHLIKTRGQQVTLRCSPKSGHDTVSWYQQALGQGPQFIFQYYEEEERQRGNFPDRFSGHQFPNYSSELNVNALLLGDSALYLCASSLRDANYGYTFGSGTRLTVV.

The gene calls are TRBV5-4 and TRBJ2-2; D not resolved. The CDR3 runs 15 residues. Germline values: CDR1 SGHNT, CDR2 YYREEE (reference sequence). Trimming took off 0 bases at V and 8 bases at J, with 14 bases between the two ends. For the CDR3, the DNA is TGTGCCAGCAGCTTGGAGGGCCCTCGGCCGGGGGAGCTGTTTTTT. Protein: CASSLEGPRPGELFF.

The CDR3 here is CASRRTGVNTEAFF. The CDR3 DNA follows: TGTGCCAGCAGACGGACAGGGGTTAACACTGAAGCTTTCTTT. The rearrangement links TRBV6-5 to TRBJ1-1; TRBD1 agrees at 9 bases. CDR1 and CDR2 from the germline V gene are MNHEY and SVGAGI. V shed 6 bases and J 2 bases; nucleotides not matched to a gene: 4. CDR3 length: 14 residues.

The chain couples TRBV27 to TRBJ1-6, with 10 bases fitting TRBD1. This CDR3 spans 15 amino acids. Trimming at V came to 6 bases and at J to 6 bases, leaving 5 bases not matched to a gene. CDR1 is MNHEY and CDR2 is SMNVEV in the germline V gene (reference sequence). The CDR3 sequence is CASSRDRGFNSPLHF. The CDR3 DNA follows: TGTGCCAGCAGCAGGGACAGGGGATTTAATTCACCCCTCCACTTT.

The J gene is TRBJ2-1, the V gene TRBV7-9; unclear D gene. Trimming took 1 base from V and 6 from J, leaving 10 bases between them. This CDR3 comprises 14 residues. Per germline, CDR1 SEHNR and CDR2 FQNEAQ (reference sequence). Here the CDR3 reads CASSLGIAVNEQFF. The CDR3 DNA is TGTGCCAGCAGCTTAGGGATTGCAGTCAATGAGCAGTTCTTC. The whole variable domain, remainder taken from reference TRBV7-9 and TRBJ2-1, is DTGVSQNPRHKITKRGQNVTFRCDPISEHNRLYWYRQTLGQGPEFLTYFQNEAQLEKSRLLSDRFSAERPKGSFSTLEIQRTEQGDSAMYLCASSLGIAVNEQFFGPGTRLTVL.

This rearrangement joins TRBV13 to TRBJ1-2; D is undetermined. V was pared by 5 bases and J by 0 bases, with 13 bases between. Germline V gives CDR1 PRHDT, CDR2 FYEKMQ (reference sequence). CDR3 length: 15 residues. CDR3 DNA sequence: TGTGCCAGCAGCCAAGGACGGAGGGCTAACTATGGCTACACCTTC. Encoded protein: CASSQGRRANYGYTF.

This chain joins TRBV4-3 and TRBJ1-6; 7 bases are a match to TRBD1. CDR1 is LGHNA, CDR2 YSLEER, per germline. V dropped 0 bases and J dropped 4; count of bases not matched to a gene: 6. This CDR3 has 17 residues. The CDR3 protein is CASSQEAGGQYNSPLHF. CDR3 nucleotide sequence: TGCGCCAGCAGCCAAGAGGCAGGGGGACAGTATAATTCACCCCTCCACTTT.

The rearrangement links TRBV2 to TRBJ2-1, with 8 positions matching TRBD2. Germline V gene lookup returns CDR1 SNHLY and CDR2 FYNNEI. The V segment lost 6 bases and the J segment 9 bases; nucleotides outside the gene matches: 4. The CDR3 runs to 12 residues. The CDR3 sequence: CASRRGAVEQFF. CDR3 in DNA: TGTGCCAGCAGGCGGGGGGCGGTTGAGCAGTTCTTC. The entire variable domain, with the rest obtained from reference TRBV2 and TRBJ2-1, is as follows: EPEVTQTPSHQVTQMGQEVILRCVPISNHLYFYWYRQILGQKVEFLVSFYNNEISEKSEIFDDQFSVERPDGSNFTLKIRSTKLEDSAMYFCASRRGAVEQFFGPGTRLTVL.

The genes are TRBV28 and TRBJ1-5; D is perhaps TRBD1 (5 bases). The CDR3 covers 18 residues. Germline V gene data show CDR1 as MDHEN and CDR2 as SYDVKM. V was shortened by 6 bases and J by 0 bases, with 21 bases between the two germline ends. The CDR3 sequence: CASSYLLRAGYSNQPQHF. CDR3 bases: TGTGCCAGCAGCTACCTTCTCAGGGCGGGTTATAGCAATCAGCCCCAGCATTTT.